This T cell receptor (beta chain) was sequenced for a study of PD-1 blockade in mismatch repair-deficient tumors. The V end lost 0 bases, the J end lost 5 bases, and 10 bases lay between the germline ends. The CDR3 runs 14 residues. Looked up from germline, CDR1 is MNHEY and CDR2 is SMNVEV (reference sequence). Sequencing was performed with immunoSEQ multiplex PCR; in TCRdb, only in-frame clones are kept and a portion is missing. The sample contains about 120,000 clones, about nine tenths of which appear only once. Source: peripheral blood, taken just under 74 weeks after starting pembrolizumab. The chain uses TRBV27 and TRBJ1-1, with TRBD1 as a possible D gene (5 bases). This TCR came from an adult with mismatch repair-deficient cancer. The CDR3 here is CASSLSLGDTEAFF. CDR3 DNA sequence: TGTGCCAGCAGTTTATCTCTGGGGGATACTGAAGCTTTCTTT.